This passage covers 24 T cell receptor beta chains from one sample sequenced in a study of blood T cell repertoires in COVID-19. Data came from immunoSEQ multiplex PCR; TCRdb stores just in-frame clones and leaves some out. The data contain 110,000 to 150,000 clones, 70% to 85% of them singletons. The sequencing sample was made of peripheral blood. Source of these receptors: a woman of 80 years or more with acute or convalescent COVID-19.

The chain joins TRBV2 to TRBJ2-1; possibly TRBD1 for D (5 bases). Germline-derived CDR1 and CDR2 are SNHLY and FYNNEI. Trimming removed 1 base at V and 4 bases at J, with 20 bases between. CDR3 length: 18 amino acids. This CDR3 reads CASSEEIQGWFKYNEQFF. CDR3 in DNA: TGTGCCAGCAGTGAAGAAATCCAGGGTTGGTTTAAGTACAATGAGCAGTTCTTC.

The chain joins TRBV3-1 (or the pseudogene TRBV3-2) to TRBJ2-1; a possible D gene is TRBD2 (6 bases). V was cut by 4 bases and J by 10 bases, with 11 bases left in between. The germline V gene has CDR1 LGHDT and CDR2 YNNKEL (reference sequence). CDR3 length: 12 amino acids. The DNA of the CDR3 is TGTGCCAGCAGCCTCCGGGACTTCGAGCAGTTCTTC. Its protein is CASSLRDFEQFF.

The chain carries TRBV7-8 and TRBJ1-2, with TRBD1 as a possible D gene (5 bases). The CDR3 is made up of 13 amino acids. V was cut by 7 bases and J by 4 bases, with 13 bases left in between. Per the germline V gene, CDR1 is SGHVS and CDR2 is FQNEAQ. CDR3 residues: CASTPGGGYGYTF. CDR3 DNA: TGTGCCAGCACCCCGGGGGGTGGCTATGGCTACACCTTC.

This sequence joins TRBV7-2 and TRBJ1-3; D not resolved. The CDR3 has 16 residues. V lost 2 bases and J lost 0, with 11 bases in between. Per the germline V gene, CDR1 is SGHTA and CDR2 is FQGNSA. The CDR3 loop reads CASSLLSAASGNTIYF. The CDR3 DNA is TGTGCCAGCAGCTTACTATCGGCGGCCTCTGGAAACACCATATATTTT.

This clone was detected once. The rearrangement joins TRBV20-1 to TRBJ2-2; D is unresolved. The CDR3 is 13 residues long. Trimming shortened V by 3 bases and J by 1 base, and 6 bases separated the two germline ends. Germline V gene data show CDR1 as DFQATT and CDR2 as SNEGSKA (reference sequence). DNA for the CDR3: TGCAGTGCTAGTCGACAGAACACCGGGGAGCTGTTTTTT. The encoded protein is CSASRQNTGELFF.

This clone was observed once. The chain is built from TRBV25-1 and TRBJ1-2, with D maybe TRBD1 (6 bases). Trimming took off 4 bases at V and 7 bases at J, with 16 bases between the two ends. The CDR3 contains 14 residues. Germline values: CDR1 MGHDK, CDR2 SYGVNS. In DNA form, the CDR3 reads TGTGCCAGCAGTGCCCTACAGGGCAGGGCTGGCTACACCTTC. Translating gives CASSALQGRAGYTF.

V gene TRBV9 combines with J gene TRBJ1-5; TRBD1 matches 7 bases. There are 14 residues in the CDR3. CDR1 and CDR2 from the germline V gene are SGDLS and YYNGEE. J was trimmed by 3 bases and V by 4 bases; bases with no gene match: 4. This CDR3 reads CASSPDRDNQPQHF. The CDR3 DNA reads TGTGCCAGCAGCCCCGACAGGGACAATCAGCCCCAGCATTTT.

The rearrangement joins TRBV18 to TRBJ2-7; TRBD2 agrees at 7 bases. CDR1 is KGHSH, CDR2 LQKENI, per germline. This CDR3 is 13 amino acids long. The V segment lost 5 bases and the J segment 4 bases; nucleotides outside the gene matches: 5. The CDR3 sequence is CASSGRDVYEQYF. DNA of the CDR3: TGTGCCAGCTCAGGGAGGGACGTATACGAGCAGTACTTC.

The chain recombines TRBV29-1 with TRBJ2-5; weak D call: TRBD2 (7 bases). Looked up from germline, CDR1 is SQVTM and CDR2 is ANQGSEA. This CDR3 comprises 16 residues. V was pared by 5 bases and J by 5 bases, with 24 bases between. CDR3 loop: CSVYLGASGVFETQYF. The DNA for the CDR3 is TGCAGCGTTTATTTGGGGGCGAGCGGGGTGTTCGAGACCCAGTACTTC. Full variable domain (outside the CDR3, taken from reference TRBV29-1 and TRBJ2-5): SAVISQKPSRDICQRGTSLTIQCQVDSQVTMMFWYRQQPGQSLTLIATANQGSEATYESGFVIDKFPISRPNLTFSTLTVSNMSPEDSSIYLCSVYLGASGVFETQYFGPGTRLLVL.

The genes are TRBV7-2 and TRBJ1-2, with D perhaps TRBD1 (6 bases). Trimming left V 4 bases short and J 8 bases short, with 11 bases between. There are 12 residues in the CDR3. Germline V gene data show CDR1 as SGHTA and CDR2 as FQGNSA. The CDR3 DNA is TGTGCCAGCAGCTCAGGGGAAGGAGGCTACACCTTC. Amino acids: CASSSGEGGYTF.

The CDR3 reads CAISADRGLGVTEAFF. Here the CDR3 DNA reads TGTGCCATCAGTGCAGACAGGGGGCTGGGAGTCACTGAAGCTTTCTTT. The chain links TRBV10-3 to TRBJ1-1; 10 nucleotides line up with TRBD1. V was pared by 4 bases and J by 4 bases, with 9 bases of the junction left unmatched. Germline V gene data show CDR1 as ENHRY and CDR2 as SYGVKD. The CDR3 is made up of 16 amino acids.

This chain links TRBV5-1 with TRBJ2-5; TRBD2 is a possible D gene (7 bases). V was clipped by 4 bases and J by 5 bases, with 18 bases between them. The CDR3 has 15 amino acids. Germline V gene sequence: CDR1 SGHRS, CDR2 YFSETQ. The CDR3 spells CASSEQGPGGETQYF. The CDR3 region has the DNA TGCGCCAGCAGCGAACAGGGCCCGGGAGGCGAGACCCAGTACTTC.

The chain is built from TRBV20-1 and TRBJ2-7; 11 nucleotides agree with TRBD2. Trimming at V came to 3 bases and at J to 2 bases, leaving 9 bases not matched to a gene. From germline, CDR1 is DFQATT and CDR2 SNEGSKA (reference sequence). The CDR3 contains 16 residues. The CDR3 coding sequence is TGCAGTGCTAGTAGGCTAGCGGGGGGCAGACCCTACGAGCAGTACTTC. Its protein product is CSASRLAGGRPYEQYF.

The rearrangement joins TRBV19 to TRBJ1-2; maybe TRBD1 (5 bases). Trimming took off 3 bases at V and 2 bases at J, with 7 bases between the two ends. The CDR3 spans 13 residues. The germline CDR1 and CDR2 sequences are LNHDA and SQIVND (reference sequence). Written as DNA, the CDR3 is TGTGCCAGTAGTATGACAGAAAACTATGGCTACACCTTC. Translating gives CASSMTENYGYTF. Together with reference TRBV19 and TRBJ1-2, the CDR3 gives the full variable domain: DGGITQSPKYLFRKEGQNVTLSCEQNLNHDAMYWYRQDPGQGLRLIYYSQIVNDFQKGDIAEGYSVSREKKESFPLTVTSAQKNPTAFYLCASSMTENYGYTFGSGTRLTVV.

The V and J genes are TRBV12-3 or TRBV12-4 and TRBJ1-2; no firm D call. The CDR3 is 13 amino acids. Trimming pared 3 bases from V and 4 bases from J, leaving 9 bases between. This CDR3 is CASSLRRGYGYTF. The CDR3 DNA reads TGTGCCAGCAGTTTGCGCCGGGGCTATGGCTACACCTTC.

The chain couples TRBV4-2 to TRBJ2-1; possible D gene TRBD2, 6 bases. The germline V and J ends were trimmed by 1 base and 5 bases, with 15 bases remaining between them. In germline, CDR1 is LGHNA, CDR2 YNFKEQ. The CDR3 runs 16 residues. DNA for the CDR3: TGTGCCAGCAGCCAAGGGGCGGGACGGATAGACAATGAGCAGTTCTTC. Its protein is CASSQGAGRIDNEQFF.

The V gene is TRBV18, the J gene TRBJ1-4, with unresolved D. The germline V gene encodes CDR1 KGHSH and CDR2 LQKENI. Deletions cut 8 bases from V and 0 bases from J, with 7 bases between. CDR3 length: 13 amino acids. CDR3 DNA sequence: TGTGCCAGCACTGAAACAACTAATGAAAAACTGTTTTTT. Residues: CASTETTNEKLFF.

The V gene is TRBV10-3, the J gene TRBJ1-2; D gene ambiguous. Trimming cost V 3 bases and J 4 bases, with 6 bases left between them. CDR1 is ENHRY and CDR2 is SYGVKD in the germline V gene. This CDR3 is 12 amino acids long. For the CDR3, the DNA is TGTGCCATCAGTGAATTCAGCTATGGCTACACCTTC. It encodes CAISEFSYGYTF.

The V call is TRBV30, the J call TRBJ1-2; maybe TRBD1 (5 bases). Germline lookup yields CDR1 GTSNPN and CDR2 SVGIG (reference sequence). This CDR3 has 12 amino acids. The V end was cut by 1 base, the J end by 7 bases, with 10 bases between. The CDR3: CAWSATALGYTF. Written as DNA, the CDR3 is TGTGCCTGGAGTGCGACAGCTCTTGGCTACACCTTC. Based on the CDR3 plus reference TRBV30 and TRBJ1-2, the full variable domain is SQTIHQWPATLVQPVGSPLSLECTVEGTSNPNLYWYRQAAGRGLQLLFYSVGIGQISSEVPQNLSASRPQDRQFILSSKKLLLSDSGFYLCAWSATALGYTFGSGTRLTVV.

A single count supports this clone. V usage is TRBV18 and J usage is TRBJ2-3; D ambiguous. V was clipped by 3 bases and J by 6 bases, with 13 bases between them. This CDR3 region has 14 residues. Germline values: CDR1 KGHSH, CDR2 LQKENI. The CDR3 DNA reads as TGTGCCAGCTCACCCCCAGCGATTATGGATACGCAGTATTTT. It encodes CASSPPAIMDTQYF.

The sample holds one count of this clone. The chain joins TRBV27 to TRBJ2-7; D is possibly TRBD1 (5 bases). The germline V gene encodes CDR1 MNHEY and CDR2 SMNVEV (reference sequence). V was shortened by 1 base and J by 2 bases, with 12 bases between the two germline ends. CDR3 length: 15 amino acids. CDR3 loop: CASSLLAGSPYEQYF. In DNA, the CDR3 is TGTGCCAGCAGTTTATTGGCAGGGTCCCCCTACGAGCAGTACTTC.

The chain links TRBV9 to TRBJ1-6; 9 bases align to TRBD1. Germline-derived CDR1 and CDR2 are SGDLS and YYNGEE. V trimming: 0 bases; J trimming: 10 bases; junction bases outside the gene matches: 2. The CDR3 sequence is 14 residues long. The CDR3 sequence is CASSVDRGRSPLHF. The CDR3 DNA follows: TGTGCCAGCAGCGTAGACAGGGGGCGGTCACCCCTCCACTTT.

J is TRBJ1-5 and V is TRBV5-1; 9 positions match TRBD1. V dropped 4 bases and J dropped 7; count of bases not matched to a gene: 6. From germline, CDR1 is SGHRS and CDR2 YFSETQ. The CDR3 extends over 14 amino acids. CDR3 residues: CASSPGQGLQPQHF. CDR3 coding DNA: TGCGCCAGCAGCCCGGGACAGGGTCTGCAGCCCCAGCATTTT.

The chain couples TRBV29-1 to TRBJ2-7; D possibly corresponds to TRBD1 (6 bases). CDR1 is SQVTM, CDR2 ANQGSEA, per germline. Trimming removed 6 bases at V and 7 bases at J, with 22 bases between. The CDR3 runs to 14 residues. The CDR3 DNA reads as TGCAGCGTGGGAAGACTACAGGGTTATGGGGAGCAGTACTTC. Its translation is CSVGRLQGYGEQYF.